This passage covers 29 T cell receptor beta chains from one sample sequenced in a study of T-cell reconstitution after alpha-beta-depleted transplantation in children. Study-wide results and limits: By one year post-transplant, T-cell counts and diversity largely arose from T cells that were newly produced.

Researchers prepared the TCRbeta library using unique molecular identifiers, the study reports. One entry per CDR3 protein, called by TCRdb with MiXCR from the PCR reads. The sample holds hundreds of thousands of distinct CDR3 sequences, roughly 7.8% seen once. Their antigen targets remain unknown. The sample was peripheral blood, taken 360 days after TCRalphabeta/CD19-depleted stem cell transplant. These receptor sequences come from a female patient under 10 years old who had a stem cell transplant for Fanconi anemia, so the T cells may come from the graft donor.

This clonotype was seen many times. This chain links TRBV28 with TRBJ2-7, with TRBD1 matching 10 bases. The CDR3 length is 16 residues. J was trimmed by 3 bases and V by 2 bases; bases with no gene match: 7. Germline values: CDR1 MDHEN, CDR2 SYDVKM. The CDR3 sequence: CASSLALGQGSYEQYF. The CDR3 DNA sequence: TGTGCCAGCAGTTTAGCCCTGGGACAGGGGAGCTACGAGCAGTACTTC.

On this clonotype itself: This clone may be a read error of a much larger clone one base away. The chain recombines TRBV7-2 with TRBJ2-3, with D possibly matching TRBD1 (6 bases). The germline V gene has CDR1 SGHTA and CDR2 FQGNSA. The ends were cut back, 4 bases at V and 2 bases at J, with 10 bases in the middle. The CDR3 runs 14 residues. The CDR3 protein is CASSYRALTDTQYF. For the CDR3, the DNA is TGTGCCAGCAGCTACAGGGCCCTCACAGATACGCAGTATTTT.

The chain recombines TRBV20-1 with TRBJ1-2, with D possibly TRBD1 on 6 matching bases. Germline V gene sequence: CDR1 DFQATT, CDR2 SNEGSKA (reference sequence). V was cut by 6 bases and J by 4 bases, with 21 bases left in between. The CDR3 spans 15 residues. For the CDR3, the DNA is TGCAGTGCACATCCTGCCGGGACAAATACCTATGGCTACACCTTC. It yields the protein CSAHPAGTNTYGYTF.

This clonotype was recorded many times. The chain has TRBV28 and TRBJ2-7, with D tentatively TRBD1 (6 bases). Germline loops: CDR1 MDHEN, CDR2 SYDVKM. The CDR3 is 15 amino acids. V was cut by 5 bases and J by 5 bases, with 19 bases left in between. The CDR3 sequence is CASSVLGQGGHEQYF. The DNA of the CDR3 is TGTGCCAGCAGTGTGCTGGGACAAGGCGGCCACGAGCAGTACTTC.

The rearrangement uses TRBV30 and TRBJ2-1; 8 bases map to TRBD2. The CDR3 is made up of 15 amino acids. Germline CDR1 and CDR2: GTSNPN and SVGIG (reference sequence). Unmatched junction bases numbered 9, after V lost 3 bases and J lost 5 bases. The CDR3 loop is CAWSRGRLADNEQFF. The DNA for the CDR3 is TGTGCCTGGAGCCGCGGGAGGCTAGCGGACAATGAGCAGTTCTTC.

V usage is TRBV19 and J usage is TRBJ1-5; D is perhaps TRBD1 (5 bases). The CDR3 consists of 14 residues. The V gene's germline CDR1 is LNHDA and CDR2 SQIVND (reference sequence). Trimming took 5 bases from V and 6 from J, leaving 14 bases between them. The CDR3 bases are TGTGCCAGTAGTGCCCTCCCGGGGACTCAGCCCCAGCATTTT. This sequence encodes CASSALPGTQPQHF.

This clonotype has at least ten counts. CDR3 loop: CASSRMGTSYEQYF. CDR3 in DNA: TGCGCCAGCAGCCGGATGGGAACCTCCTACGAGCAGTACTTC. V is TRBV4-3 and J is TRBJ2-7; D gene unclear. CDR1 LGHNA and CDR2 YSLEER come from the germline V gene. Trimming removed 4 bases from V and 0 bases from J, with 10 bases in between. The CDR3 spans 14 residues.

The chain recombines TRBV2 with TRBJ2-1; 11 positions agree with TRBD1. CDR3 length: 16 amino acids. The germline V gene encodes CDR1 SNHLY and CDR2 FYNNEI. V was pared by 9 bases and J by 10 bases, with 17 bases of the junction left unmatched. In DNA, the CDR3 is TGTGCCAGTCTTTGGCGGAGGACAGGGGGCGTTGAGGAGCAGTTCTTC. Translated: CASLWRRTGGVEEQFF.

The chain recombines TRBV7-2 with TRBJ2-7; TRBD2 might be the D (5 bases). Germline lookup yields CDR1 SGHTA and CDR2 FQGNSA. The CDR3 spans 15 residues. The V end lost 1 base, the J end lost 0 bases, and 10 bases lay between the germline ends. The CDR3 DNA sequence: TGTGCCAGCAGCTTAGACTCGGGGTTCTCCTACGAGCAGTACTTC. It yields the protein CASSLDSGFSYEQYF.

This clonotype has only a few counts. V is TRBV4-3 and J is TRBJ1-3, with D maybe TRBD1 (6 bases). This CDR3 is built from 16 residues. Trimming left V 3 bases short and J 7 bases short, with 19 bases between. Looked up from germline, CDR1 is LGHNA and CDR2 is YSLEER. The chain's CDR3 is CASSHLGDTGGNTIYF. CDR3 sequence (DNA): TGCGCCAGCAGCCATCTAGGGGACACGGGAGGGAACACCATATATTTT.

This clonotype was recorded a few times. The V gene is TRBV11-1, the J gene TRBJ1-1; D possibly corresponds to TRBD1 (6 bases). This CDR3 comprises 15 residues. Germline values: CDR1 SGHAT, CDR2 FQDESV (reference sequence). The germline V and J ends were trimmed by 5 bases and 4 bases, with 17 bases remaining between them. The DNA of the CDR3 is TGTGCCAGCAGCCCAAGGACAGAGGGGATCACTGAAGCTTTCTTT. It translates to CASSPRTEGITEAFF. The complete variable domain, with remaining parts taken from reference TRBV11-1 and TRBJ1-1, reads EAEVAQSPRYKITEKSQAVAFWCDPISGHATLYWYRQILGQGPELLVQFQDESVVDDSQLPKDRFSAERLKGVDSTLKIQPAELGDSAMYLCASSPRTEGITEAFFGQGTRLTVV.

On this clonotype itself: This sequence may be a read error, since a much larger clone differs from it by one base. The rearrangement joins TRBV27 to TRBJ2-1, with 13 bases identical to TRBD2. The CDR3 sequence is 18 residues long. CDR1 MNHEY and CDR2 SMNVEV come from the germline V gene (reference sequence). The CDR3 DNA reads TGTACCAGCAGTTTATCATCGGGACTAGCGGGGAACTACAATGAGCAGTTCTTC. This translates into CTSSLSSGLAGNYNEQFF.

The rearrangement uses TRBV30 and TRBJ2-7, with TRBD2 as a possible D gene (6 bases). Germline V gene sequence: CDR1 GTSNPN, CDR2 SVGIG (reference sequence). The CDR3 is 13 residues long. Trimming took 4 bases from V and 2 from J, leaving 12 bases between them. The CDR3 here is CAWKSDYAYEQYF. In DNA form, the CDR3 reads TGTGCCTGGAAGTCGGACTACGCCTACGAGCAGTACTTC. Full variable domain (outside the CDR3, taken from reference TRBV30 and TRBJ2-7): SQTIHQWPATLVQPVGSPLSLECTVEGTSNPNLYWYRQAAGRGLQLLFYSVGIGQISSEVPQNLSASRPQDRQFILSSKKLLLSDSGFYLCAWKSDYAYEQYFGPGTRLTVT.

This clonotype was counted a few times. This rearrangement joins TRBV28 to TRBJ1-2; D may be TRBD1 (6 bases). The CDR3 loop spans 13 amino acids. V lost 9 bases and J lost 6, with 17 bases in between. CDR1 MDHEN and CDR2 SYDVKM come from the germline V gene. DNA for the CDR3: TGTGCCAGTTGCGTACAGGGAGGTGATGGCTACACCTTC. It translates to CASCVQGGDGYTF.

The sample holds many counts of this clonotype. V gene TRBV4-2 combines with J gene TRBJ2-7, with TRBD1 matching over 9 bases. The CDR3 totals 15 residues. CDR1 is LGHNA, CDR2 YNFKEQ, per germline. J was trimmed by 7 bases and V by 1 base; bases with no gene match: 8. The CDR3 loop is CASSQAGTGFLEQYF. The CDR3 nucleotides read TGTGCCAGCAGCCAAGCCGGGACAGGGTTCTTGGAGCAGTACTTC.

The CDR3 sequence is CASSLSQGGGYTF. CDR3 sequence (DNA): TGTGCCAGCTCGCTCAGTCAGGGAGGTGGCTACACCTTC. The J gene is TRBJ1-2, the V gene TRBV18; D may be TRBD1 (5 bases). The CDR3 has 13 residues. CDR1 is KGHSH, CDR2 LQKENI, per germline. Trimming shortened V by 6 bases and J by 7 bases, and 15 bases separated the two germline ends.

This clonotype turned up a few times. This rearrangement joins TRBV11-2 to TRBJ2-7; 7 nucleotides agree with TRBD1. This CDR3 has 15 residues. Germline V gene sequence: CDR1 SGHAT, CDR2 FQNNGV. With 2 bases clipped from V and 0 bases from J, the junction kept 4 bases outside the gene matches. DNA of the CDR3: TGTGCCAGCAGCTTATACCAGGGGGTCTCCTACGAGCAGTACTTC. Translating it yields CASSLYQGVSYEQYF.

This clonotype was recorded many times. The J gene is TRBJ2-7, the V gene TRBV5-1; TRBD1 agrees at 7 bases. This CDR3 region has 16 residues. Germline V gene sequence: CDR1 SGHRS, CDR2 YFSETQ. The ends lost 4 bases at V and 0 bases at J; junction bases unmatched: 10. The DNA for the CDR3 is TGCGCCAGCAGCGCCGTTAGGACAGGACTCTCCTACGAGCAGTACTTC. Encoded protein: CASSAVRTGLSYEQYF.

At least ten counts were recorded for this clonotype. The V gene is TRBV7-3, the J gene TRBJ2-3; TRBD2 is a possible D gene (6 bases). The V gene's germline CDR1 is SGHTA and CDR2 FQGTGA. This CDR3 is 15 amino acids long. V gave up 2 bases and J gave up 2 bases, with 11 bases separating them. The CDR3 coding sequence is TGTGCCAGCAGCTTAGGCGGGGCCACCACAGATACGCAGTATTTT. Its protein product is CASSLGGATTDTQYF.

This clonotype was detected many times. J is TRBJ2-1 and V is TRBV14; the match to TRBD2 covers 14 bases. Germline loops: CDR1 SGHDN, CDR2 FVKESK. Unmatched junction bases numbered 9, after V lost 2 bases and J lost 6 bases. This CDR3 comprises 18 residues. DNA for the CDR3: TGTGCCAGCAGCCAATTCCCGGGACTAGCGGGAGTGTCCAATGAGCAGTTCTTC. Translation gives CASSQFPGLAGVSNEQFF.

The J gene is TRBJ2-3, the V gene TRBV7-2; the D gene is possibly TRBD2 (6 bases). Looked up from germline, CDR1 is SGHTA and CDR2 is FQGNSA. The V and J ends lost 7 bases and 3 bases respectively, with 17 bases between them. The CDR3 totals 15 residues. This CDR3 reads CASTYRDFQTDTQYF. The CDR3 DNA reads TGTGCCAGCACCTACCGGGACTTCCAAACAGATACGCAGTATTTT.

This clonotype was observed at least ten times. The chain is built from TRBV12-3 or TRBV12-4 and TRBJ2-3, with 7 bases that match TRBD2. CDR3 length equals 14 residues. J lost 4 bases, V lost 8 bases, and 9 bases had no gene match. CDR3 protein: CASGSGVGPDTQYF. The CDR3 DNA reads as TGTGCCAGCGGAAGCGGGGTGGGGCCAGATACGCAGTATTTT.

This clonotype was counted at least ten times. The CDR3 protein is CATSSHDSQETQYF. In DNA form, the CDR3 reads TGTGCCACCAGCAGCCACGACAGTCAAGAGACCCAGTACTTC. The chain uses TRBV15 and TRBJ2-5, with a tentative D call TRBD1 (5 bases). Germline V gene data show CDR1 as LNHNV and CDR2 as YYDKDF (reference sequence). The CDR3 runs 14 residues. The germline V and J ends were trimmed by 3 bases and 2 bases, with 10 bases remaining between them.

This clonotype was seen a few times. The J gene is TRBJ1-5, the V gene TRBV20-1, with 7 bases identical to TRBD1. The V gene end was trimmed by 1 base and the J gene end by 7 bases; junction bases not matched to a gene: 4. The CDR3 has 13 residues. The germline V gene has CDR1 DFQATT and CDR2 SNEGSKA (reference sequence). Here the CDR3 DNA reads TGCAGTGCTAGAGGTAAGGGACAGCAGCCCCAGCATTTT. This codes for CSARGKGQQPQHF.

This clonotype was recorded many times. The gene calls are TRBV27 and TRBJ1-2; weak D call: TRBD1 (5 bases). The V end lost 4 bases, the J end lost 0 bases, and 12 bases lay between the germline ends. CDR1 is MNHEY and CDR2 is SMNVEV in the germline V gene (reference sequence). CDR3 length equals 15 residues. The CDR3, as DNA: TGTGCCAGCAGTTATGACAGCGCGGCTAACTATGGCTACACCTTC. Translating gives CASSYDSAANYGYTF.

The rearrangement joins TRBV28 to TRBJ2-1; 8 bases are shared with TRBD1. V was pared by 2 bases and J by 5 bases, with 11 bases of the junction left unmatched. This CDR3 has 17 residues. Germline V lookup: CDR1 MDHEN, CDR2 SYDVKM. CDR3 residues: CASSLPPSGGANNEQFF. The DNA of the CDR3 is TGTGCCAGCAGTTTACCGCCCTCAGGGGGCGCTAACAATGAGCAGTTCTTC.

There are many counts of this clonotype. The gene calls are TRBV7-6 and TRBJ1-2; D gene unclear. CDR1 and CDR2 (germline): SGHVS, FNYEAQ. There are 14 residues in the CDR3. V lost 5 bases to trimming and J lost 2 bases, with 12 bases between them. The CDR3 loop reads CASSPQTANYGYTF. As DNA, the CDR3 is TGTGCCAGCAGCCCCCAGACTGCCAACTATGGCTACACCTTC.

The V call is TRBV3-1, the J call TRBJ2-3, with TRBD2 matching over 10 bases. Unmatched junction bases numbered 2, after V lost 2 bases and J lost 0 bases. The CDR3 sequence is 16 residues long. The germline V gene encodes CDR1 LGHDT and CDR2 YNNKEL (reference sequence). The CDR3 DNA sequence: TGTGCCAGCAGCCAATATAGCGGGGGGAGCACAGATACGCAGTATTTT. This gives the protein CASSQYSGGSTDTQYF.

This clonotype showed up many times. The chain joins TRBV7-9 to TRBJ1-1; tentative D call: TRBD1 (5 bases). This CDR3 contains 14 residues. Germline assignment: CDR1 SEHNR and CDR2 FQNEAQ (reference sequence). Trimming stripped 5 bases from V and 4 bases from J, with 14 bases between. CDR3 coding DNA: TGTGCCAGCAGCCGATCTGACAGTCTCACTGAAGCTTTCTTT. It yields the protein CASSRSDSLTEAFF.